This entry lists 30 T cell receptor beta chains sequenced from one sample in a study of T cell repertoires in aging, cancer and after chemotherapy. The template was genomic DNA from peripheral blood, not RNA. Rearranged V-D-J TRB sequences were amplified with a mixed TRB-A/B primer pool. Using its own MiXCR run on the multiplex PCR reads, TCRdb lists one record per CDR3 protein. The sample consists of thousands of distinct CDR3 sequences, 20% to 30% of them appearing once. The sample taken for sequencing was blood. Receptors originate from a human donor with a solid tumor.

There are a few counts of this clonotype. V is TRBV4-3 and J is TRBJ2-7; 7 bases map to TRBD1. The CDR3 has 16 residues. Losses at the gene ends were 4 bases for V and 2 bases for J; bases not matched to a gene: 11. CDR1 is LGHNA and CDR2 is YSLEER in the germline V gene. CDR3 loop: CASSPSPDRVPYEQYF. Here the CDR3 DNA reads TGCGCCAGCAGCCCTTCGCCCGACAGGGTGCCCTACGAGCAGTACTTC.

This clonotype counts as large. This chain uses TRBV29-1 with TRBJ2-1; D may be TRBD1 or TRBD2 (5 bases each). CDR3 size: 12 residues. Trimming pared 0 bases from V and 10 bases from J, leaving 10 bases between. CDR1 and CDR2 from the germline V gene are SQVTM and ANQGSEA. CDR3 residues: CSVEDLRDEQFF. CDR3 bases: TGCAGCGTTGAAGATCTTAGGGACGAGCAGTTCTTC.

Within the sample, this clonotype is medium-sized. CDR3 coding DNA: TGTGCCAGCAGCTTCGGGACAGGGAAGGCAGATACGCAGTATTTT. It codes for CASSFGTGKADTQYF. The rearrangement uses TRBV11-2 and TRBJ2-3; 9 nucleotides align to TRBD1. Looked up from germline, CDR1 is SGHAT and CDR2 is FQNNGV. The CDR3 has 15 amino acids. V shed 3 bases, J shed 4 bases, and the junction held 5 bases outside the gene matches.

As regards this clonotype: A much larger clonotype is one base distant, so this may be a read error. The rearrangement uses TRBV28 and TRBJ2-1; TRBD2 agrees at 11 bases. Germline-derived CDR1 and CDR2 are MDHEN and SYDVKM. J lost 4 bases, V lost 6 bases, and 8 bases had no gene match. The CDR3 runs 16 residues. The CDR3 spells CASRPPGTSGYNEQFF. The CDR3 DNA is TGTGCCAGCAGACCTCCCGGGACTAGCGGATACAATGAGCAGTTCTTC. The entire variable domain, with the rest obtained from reference TRBV28 and TRBJ2-1, is as follows: DVKVTQSSRYLVKRTGEKVFLECVQDMDHENMFWYRQDPGLGLRLIYFSYDVKMKEKGDIPEGYSVSREKKERFSLILESASTNQTSMYLCASRPPGTSGYNEQFFGPGTRLTVL.

The V and J genes are TRBV29-1 and TRBJ2-2, with TRBD2 identical over 15 bases. Germline-derived CDR1 and CDR2 are SQVTM and ANQGSEA. V was pared by 7 bases and J by 9 bases, with 3 bases of the junction left unmatched. This CDR3 comprises 13 residues. The CDR3 bases are TGCAGCGGCGGGACTAGCGGGAGGTGGGAGCTGTTTTTT. Its translation: CSGGTSGRWELFF.

This clonotype ranks as medium-sized (0.01 to 0.1%). The chain employs TRBV7-2 and TRBJ2-1, with 8 bases lining up with TRBD2. The CDR3 runs 15 residues. CDR1 and CDR2 (germline): SGHTA, FQGNSA. V lost 7 bases and J lost 4; bases outside the gene matches: 9. The CDR3 DNA reads TGTGCCAGCAACACTTTGACTAGCGCTTACAATGAGCAGTTCTTC. Amino acid sequence: CASNTLTSAYNEQFF.

This clonotype rates as medium-sized. The CDR3 sequence is CATSRVVMSGRVYTQETQYF. The CDR3 nucleotides are TGTGCCACCAGCAGAGTCGTAATGAGCGGGAGGGTCTATACCCAAGAGACCCAGTACTTC. This chain connects TRBV15 to TRBJ2-5, with TRBD2 matching over 10 bases. This CDR3 spans 20 amino acids. J was trimmed by 1 base and V by 1 base; bases with no gene match: 15. The germline V gene encodes CDR1 LNHNV and CDR2 YYDKDF (reference sequence).

This clonotype was seen only a few times. One junction end does not reproduce the germline sequence, and a read error may be involved. V is TRBV4-1 and J is TRBJ1-2, with 7 bases lining up with TRBD1. Per germline, CDR1 MGHRA and CDR2 YSYEKL. This CDR3 has 12 amino acids. CDR3 residues: CASSQDPGQPFF. In DNA form, the CDR3 reads TGCGCCAGCAGCCAAGATCCGGGACAGCCTTTCTTC.

This chain connects TRBV9 to TRBJ2-5, with a tentative D call TRBD2 (5 bases). V lost 0 bases to trimming and J lost 5 bases, with 14 bases between them. CDR1 and CDR2 (germline): SGDLS, YYNGEE. The CDR3 spans 15 residues. CDR3 residues: CASSVAPGVGETQYF. In DNA form, the CDR3 reads TGTGCCAGCAGCGTAGCTCCCGGGGTGGGGGAGACCCAGTACTTC.

The chain couples TRBV21-1 to TRBJ2-1. TRBV21-1 represents a pseudogene. The CDR3 consists of 15 residues. In nucleotides, the CDR3 is TGTGCCAGCAGCACTGAAGGTGGTTCCTACAATGAGCAGTTCTTC. Protein product: CASSTEGGSYNEQFF.

By share, this clonotype counts as large (0.1 to 1%). This chain connects TRBV29-1 to TRBJ1-2; 11 nucleotides match TRBD1. The CDR3 spans 13 residues. V trimming: 7 bases; J trimming: 4 bases; junction bases outside the gene matches: 5. Germline lookup yields CDR1 SQVTM and CDR2 ANQGSEA. This chain's CDR3 is CSGGTGGSYGYTF. The CDR3 nucleotides are TGCAGCGGGGGGACAGGGGGATCCTATGGCTACACCTTC.

As for this clonotype: The junction departs from germline at one end; a sequencing error may be responsible. This rearrangement joins TRBV10-2 to TRBJ2-1; 9 bases are a match to TRBD2. The CDR3 covers 18 residues. Germline V gives CDR1 WSHSY, CDR2 SAAADI. The CDR3 sequence is CASSYSPGLAPWPNEQFF. DNA for the CDR3: TGTGCCAGCAGTTACTCCCCCGGACTAGCGCCCTGGCCTAATGAGCAGTTCTTC.

Sample share makes this clonotype medium-sized. The chain recombines TRBV5-6 with TRBJ2-1; D ambiguous. The CDR3 totals 11 residues. Germline assignment: CDR1 SGHDT and CDR2 YYEEEE. Trimming removed 2 bases at V and 7 bases at J, with 4 bases between. CDR3 sequence: CASSFVNEQFF. DNA for the CDR3: TGTGCCAGCAGCTTCGTAAATGAGCAGTTCTTC.

This clonotype is judged medium-sized. The genes are TRBV29-1 and TRBJ1-1, with 8 bases that match TRBD1. CDR1 is SQVTM and CDR2 is ANQGSEA in the germline V gene. V was clipped by 3 bases and J by 5 bases; unmatched bases: 2. The CDR3 loop spans 12 amino acids. Here the CDR3 reads CSVDTGGTEAFF. In nucleotides, the CDR3 is TGCAGCGTTGATACAGGGGGAACTGAAGCTTTCTTT.

DNA for the CDR3: TGCAGTGCTAGAGAAGAAGGAGCGGGAGTCAGGGATACGCAGTATTTT. Amino acids: CSAREEGAGVRDTQYF. The gene calls are TRBV20-1 and TRBJ2-3, with TRBD2 matching over 8 bases. The CDR3 is 16 amino acids. Germline V gene lookup returns CDR1 DFQATT and CDR2 SNEGSKA (reference sequence). V was clipped by 0 bases and J by 6 bases; unmatched bases: 11.

The chain is built from TRBV6-5 and TRBJ2-7; no reliable D call. With 4 bases removed from V and 2 bases from J, the gap between germline ends came to 21 bases. The CDR3 contains 17 residues. CDR1 and CDR2 from the germline V gene are MNHEY and SVGAGI. CDR3 nucleotide sequence: TGTGCCAGCAGTTCCGATCCCCCCTTGACCGAGACCTACGAGCAGTACTTC. This translates into CASSSDPPLTETYEQYF.

The gene calls are TRBV25-1 and TRBJ2-3, with TRBD2 matching 9 bases. V dropped 4 bases and J dropped 1; count of bases not matched to a gene: 15. Germline V gene lookup returns CDR1 MGHDK and CDR2 SYGVNS. The length of the CDR3 is 19 residues. CDR3: CASSVGSGRLGLRTDTQYF. CDR3 sequence (DNA): TGTGCCAGCAGTGTCGGTAGCGGGAGACTAGGCCTTCGCACAGATACGCAGTATTTT.

This clonotype is judged medium-sized. This chain joins TRBV29-1 and TRBJ2-7; D ambiguous. Trimming left V 0 bases short and J 5 bases short, with 8 bases between. The CDR3 loop spans 12 amino acids. Looked up from germline, CDR1 is SQVTM and CDR2 is ANQGSEA. CDR3 nucleotide sequence: TGCAGCGTTGAAGATTTAAGGGACGAGCAGTACTTC. The encoded protein is CSVEDLRDEQYF.

This clonotype is judged medium-sized. CDR3 coding DNA: TGTGCCAGCAGCCCCGATCCTACCGGGGAGCTGTTTTTT. Encoded protein: CASSPDPTGELFF. The chain carries TRBV7-2 and TRBJ2-2, with no clear D. The CDR3 is 13 amino acids. CDR1 and CDR2 (germline): SGHTA, FQGNSA. The V gene lost 5 bases and the J gene lost 5 bases, with 9 bases spanning the gap.

This clonotype counts as medium-sized. V is TRBV6-5 and J is TRBJ1-6; a possible D gene is TRBD1 (5 bases). This CDR3 is built from 14 residues. Germline CDR1 and CDR2: MNHEY and SVGAGI. V dropped 6 bases and J dropped 6 bases, with 12 bases sitting between them. CDR3 in amino acids: CASSFLQGNSPLHF. For the CDR3, the DNA is TGTGCCAGCAGCTTCCTGCAGGGTAATTCACCCCTCCACTTT.

The chain joins TRBV19 to TRBJ1-6; D gene ambiguous. This CDR3 is built from 13 residues. Germline V gene lookup returns CDR1 LNHDA and CDR2 SQIVND (reference sequence). Trimming removed 4 bases from V and 9 bases from J, with 10 bases in between. CDR3 DNA: TGTGCCAGTAGTAGCGGGGTTGGTTCACCCCTCCACTTT. Its protein product is CASSSGVGSPLHF. Full variable domain (rest looked up from reference TRBV19 and TRBJ1-6): DGGITQSPKYLFRKEGQNVTLSCEQNLNHDAMYWYRQDPGQGLRLIYYSQIVNDFQKGDIAEGYSVSREKKESFPLTVTSAQKNPTAFYLCASSSGVGSPLHFGNGTRLTVT.

This clonotype is labeled large (0.1 to 1%). The genes are TRBV29-1 and TRBJ2-7, with TRBD1 matching over 11 bases. Germline V CDR1 and CDR2: SQVTM, ANQGSEA. V lost 8 bases to trimming and J lost 6 bases; unmatched junction nucleotides: 3. The CDR3 is made up of 11 amino acids. The CDR3 region has the DNA TGCAGCTCTGGGACAGGGGGCGAGCAGTACTTC. As protein: CSSGTGGEQYF.

This clonotype was seen a few times. The gene calls are TRBV7-2 and TRBJ2-3; 14 positions match TRBD2. CDR3 size: 16 residues. J was trimmed by 2 bases and V by 6 bases; bases with no gene match: 4. The germline V gene has CDR1 SGHTA and CDR2 FQGNSA. The chain's CDR3 is CASRTSGRAFTDTQYF. DNA for the CDR3: TGTGCCAGCAGGACTAGCGGGAGGGCCTTCACAGATACGCAGTATTTT.

Of note for this clonotype: A much larger clone lies one base from this, so it may be a read error. The V gene is TRBV5-5, the J gene TRBJ2-3; TRBD2 matches at 10 bases. The V and J ends lost 4 bases and 5 bases, in that order; junction bases with no gene match: 7. The CDR3 extends over 15 amino acids. Germline V gene lookup returns CDR1 SGHKS and CDR2 YYEKEE (reference sequence). The CDR3 sequence is CASSPGLASGDTQYF. The CDR3 region has the DNA TGTGCCAGCAGCCCGGGACTAGCGAGTGGAGATACGCAGTATTTT. The full variable domain, in which reference TRBV5-5 and TRBJ2-3 provide the parts outside the CDR3, is DAGVTQSPTHLIKTRGQQVTLRCSPISGHKSVSWYQQVLGQGPQFIFQYYEKEERGRGNFPDRFSARQFPNYSSELNVNALLLGDSALYLCASSPGLASGDTQYFGPGTRLTVL.

This clonotype qualifies as medium-sized. This chain uses TRBV7-2 with TRBJ2-5; 7 positions match TRBD2. V lost 4 bases to trimming and J lost 1 base; unmatched junction nucleotides: 12. Germline V gene sequence: CDR1 SGHTA, CDR2 FQGNSA. The CDR3 consists of 17 residues. The DNA for the CDR3 is TGTGCCAGCAGCTCCCAGACTAGCCTCTGGGTCCAAGAGACCCAGTACTTC. Protein product: CASSSQTSLWVQETQYF.

This clonotype qualifies as medium-sized. The chain carries TRBV12-3 or TRBV12-4 and TRBJ1-1, with 8 bases fitting TRBD1. J lost 1 base, V lost 5 bases, and 6 bases had no gene match. The CDR3 extends over 15 amino acids. The CDR3 sequence: CASSPGQGGNTEAFF. CDR3 nucleotides: TGTGCCAGCAGTCCCGGACAGGGAGGGAACACTGAAGCTTTCTTT.

Relative to its sample, this clonotype is medium-sized. This chain joins TRBV20-1 and TRBJ1-2, with TRBD1 matching 8 bases. Trimming at V came to 3 bases and at J to 1 base, leaving 4 bases not matched to a gene. Germline assignment: CDR1 DFQATT and CDR2 SNEGSKA (reference sequence). The CDR3 totals 14 residues. The CDR3 DNA reads as TGCAGTGCTAGGGACGACAGGGGTAACTATGGCTACACCTTC. Its protein is CSARDDRGNYGYTF.

This clonotype is medium-sized in the sample. J is TRBJ1-2 and V is TRBV12-3 or TRBV12-4; 7 nucleotides agree with TRBD1. V shed 6 bases, J shed 8 bases, and the junction held 12 bases outside the gene matches. The CDR3 extends over 14 amino acids. The CDR3 DNA reads TGTGCCAGCAGCGTCCGGGACAGACGGTCCGGCTACACCTTC. Translating gives CASSVRDRRSGYTF.

This clonotype is medium-sized by share. The rearrangement joins TRBV20-1 to TRBJ1-2; D is unresolved. The germline V gene has CDR1 DFQATT and CDR2 SNEGSKA (reference sequence). This CDR3 region has 10 residues. Trimming removed 4 bases from V and 8 bases from J, with 8 bases in between. As DNA, the CDR3 is TGCAGTGCTACGGGTCAGGGCTACACCTTC. Its protein product is CSATGQGYTF.

This clonotype was counted a few times. V and J are TRBV18 and TRBJ1-1; D is undetermined. Trimming shortened V by 3 bases and J by 0 bases, and 14 bases separated the two germline ends. This CDR3 spans 16 amino acids. Germline CDR1 KGHSH, CDR2 LQKENI. CDR3 loop: CASSPRAVRMNTEAFF. CDR3 coding DNA: TGTGCCAGCTCACCCCGGGCAGTTAGGATGAACACTGAAGCTTTCTTT. Filled out from reference TRBV18 and TRBJ1-1, the complete variable domain reads NAGVMQNPRHLVRRRGQEARLRCSPMKGHSHVYWYRQLPEEGLKFMVYLQKENIIDESGMPKERFSAEFPKEGPSILRIQQVVRGDSAAYFCASSPRAVRMNTEAFFGQGTRLTVV.